A selection of T cell receptor beta chains follows, all from one sample in a study of blood T cell repertoires in COVID-19. Sequenced by immunoSEQ multiplex PCR; TCRdb stores in-frame clones only, minus some. The data show about 97,000 clones, 81% seen once. Sample: peripheral blood. The receptors were gathered from a man aged 60-69 years with acute or convalescent COVID-19. The CDR3 runs from the conserved cysteine through the conserved F or W. The D gene is left open where the match is weak. Only some rows state a clone size, as once, few, many or a class for expanded clones.

J: TRBJ2-1
V: TRBV10-3
D: .
size: .
CDR3: CAISESTGGGSSYNEQFF
DNA: TGTGCCATCAGTGAGTCGACTGGGGGCGGCAGCTCCTACAATGAGCAGTTCTTC

J: TRBJ2-7
V: TRBV18
D: TRBD2
size: few
CDR3: CASSSERERAYEQYF
DNA: TGTGCCAGCTCCTCGGAGCGGGAGCGGGCCTACGAGCAGTACTTC

J: TRBJ1-4
V: TRBV28
D: TRBD1
size: .
CDR3: CASSSGQGMREKLFF
DNA: TGTGCCAGCAGTTCTGGACAGGGGATGAGGGAAAAACTGTTTTTT

J: TRBJ2-1
V: TRBV6-2/TRBV6-3
D: TRBD1
size: .
CDR3: CASSYSFDRGDSYNEQFF
DNA: TGTGCCAGCAGTTACTCATTTGACAGGGGCGACTCCTACAATGAGCAGTTCTTC

J: TRBJ1-5
V: TRBV4-3
D: TRBD1
size: .
CDR3: CASSQGTGELSQPQHF
DNA: TGCGCCAGCAGCCAAGGGACAGGGGAGCTCTCTCAGCCCCAGCATTTT

J: TRBJ1-1
V: TRBV7-9
D: .
size: .
CDR3: CASSLPGGGNTEAFF
DNA: TGTGCCAGCAGCCTTCCGGGCGGGGGGAACACTGAAGCTTTCTTT

J: TRBJ2-1
V: TRBV4-3
D: TRBD2
size: .
CDR3: CASSQHEAGGPKYEQFF
DNA: TGCGCCAGCAGCCAACATGAAGCGGGGGGGCCGAAATATGAGCAGTTCTTC

J: TRBJ2-1
V: TRBV7-9
D: TRBD2
size: few
CDR3: CASTTRQRGADEQFF
DNA: TGTGCCAGCACCACGCGCCAGCGGGGGGCCGATGAGCAGTTCTTC

J: TRBJ2-3
V: TRBV7-2
D: .
size: few
CDR3: CASSPSGTDTQYF
DNA: TGTGCCAGCAGCCCATCCGGGACAGATACGCAGTATTTT

J: TRBJ1-1
V: TRBV5-1
D: TRBD1
size: .
CDR3: CASSLSGQGTEAFF
DNA: TGCGCCAGCAGCTTATCTGGACAGGGCACTGAAGCTTTCTTT

J: TRBJ1-6
V: TRBV6-5
D: .
size: few
CDR3: CASGGQPDSPLHF
DNA: TGTGCCAGCGGCGGGCAGCCGGATTCACCCCTCCACTTT

J: TRBJ1-2
V: TRBV9
D: TRBD1
size: .
CDR3: CASSSPRTGQGYGYTF
DNA: TGTGCCAGCAGCTCACCCCGGACAGGCCAGGGGTATGGCTACACCTTC

J: TRBJ2-1
V: TRBV7-2
D: TRBD2
size: .
CDR3: CASSLISGRARNNEQFF
DNA: TGTGCCAGCAGCTTAATTAGCGGGAGGGCCCGGAACAATGAGCAGTTCTTC

J: TRBJ2-3
V: TRBV15
D: .
size: .
CDR3: CATSRVLGRRLADTQYF
DNA: TGTGCCACCAGCAGAGTATTAGGGAGGCGCTTGGCAGATACGCAGTATTTT

J: TRBJ2-2
V: TRBV4-2
D: TRBD2
size: .
CDR3: CASSQDVVAGSGSPGELFF
DNA: TGTGCCAGCAGCCAAGATGTCGTGGCCGGTAGCGGGAGCCCCGGGGAGCTGTTTTTT

J: TRBJ2-6
V: TRBV10-1
D: TRBD1
size: .
CDR3: CASSGGTGKAGANVLTF
DNA: TGCGCCAGCAGTGGGGGGACAGGGAAAGCTGGGGCCAACGTCCTGACTTTC

J: TRBJ1-1
V: TRBV7-9
D: .
size: once
CDR3: CASSSQRSATEAFF
DNA: TGTGCCAGCAGCAGCCAAAGGAGCGCCACTGAAGCTTTCTTT

J: TRBJ1-2
V: TRBV2
D: TRBD1
size: .
CDR3: CASSRMDRAGGYTF
DNA: TGTGCCAGCAGTCGGATGGACAGGGCAGGCGGCTACACCTTC

J: TRBJ2-2
V: TRBV7-2
D: .
size: .
CDR3: CASSLVRGDTGELFF
DNA: TGTGCCAGCAGCTTAGTACGGGGAGACACCGGGGAGCTGTTTTTT

J: TRBJ1-2
V: TRBV5-6
D: TRBD1
size: .
CDR3: CASSLFPGQAYGYTF
DNA: TGTGCCAGCAGCTTGTTTCCGGGACAGGCGTATGGCTACACCTTC

J: TRBJ2-3
V: TRBV4-1
D: .
size: .
CDR3: CASSQSGLRLDTQYF
DNA: TGCGCCAGCAGCCAGTCGGGACTGAGGCTAGATACGCAGTATTTT

J: TRBJ1-4
V: TRBV7-2
D: TRBD1
size: .
CDR3: CASSLGGTVDEKLFF
DNA: TGTGCCAGCAGCTTAGGTGGGACAGTCGATGAAAAACTGTTTTTT

J: TRBJ2-7
V: TRBV3-1/TRBV3-2
D: .
size: .
CDR3: CASSQEARGEQYF
DNA: TGTGCCAGCAGCCAAGAGGCAAGGGGTGAGCAGTACTTC

J: TRBJ1-2
V: TRBV27
D: .
size: .
CDR3: CASKEYRQSYGYTF
DNA: TGTGCCAGCAAGGAGTACAGGCAGTCCTATGGCTACACCTTC

J: TRBJ1-2
V: TRBV10-3
D: TRBD1
size: .
CDR3: CAISTLVTGDGYTF
DNA: TGTGCCATCAGTACCTTGGTGACAGGGGATGGCTACACCTTC

J: TRBJ2-7
V: TRBV11-2
D: .
size: .
CDR3: CASGVGYEQYF
DNA: TGTGCCAGTGGAGTTGGCTACGAGCAGTACTTC

J: TRBJ2-1
V: TRBV7-9
D: TRBD1
size: .
CDR3: CASSFGGDRVLVDEQFF
DNA: TGTGCCAGCAGCTTCGGAGGGGACAGGGTGTTGGTGGATGAGCAGTTCTTC

J: TRBJ1-1
V: TRBV2
D: TRBD1
size: .
CDR3: CASPIDITGATTEAFF
DNA: TGTGCCAGCCCAATCGACATAACAGGGGCGACCACTGAAGCTTTCTTT

J: TRBJ1-2
V: TRBV18
D: TRBD1
size: .
CDR3: CASSPQGAYGYTF
DNA: TGTGCCAGCTCACCTCAGGGGGCCTATGGCTACACCTTC

J: TRBJ2-5
V: TRBV6-2/TRBV6-3
D: .
size: .
CDR3: CASSPGGGGGETQYF
DNA: TGTGCCAGCAGTCCCGGGGGTGGAGGAGGAGAGACCCAGTACTTC

J: TRBJ2-7
V: TRBV6-6
D: TRBD2
size: .
CDR3: CASSTGASGRAPRYF
DNA: TGTGCCAGCAGTACAGGTGCTAGCGGGAGGGCTCCTAGGTACTTC

J: TRBJ2-7
V: TRBV7-8
D: TRBD2
size: .
CDR3: CASRSPGLAGGISYEQYF
DNA: TGTGCCAGCAGATCGCCGGGACTAGCGGGGGGGATCTCCTACGAGCAGTACTTC

J: TRBJ1-2
V: TRBV11-2
D: TRBD1
size: .
CDR3: CASSNIGTGNLHGYTF
DNA: TGTGCCAGCAGCAACATCGGGACAGGGAATCTCCATGGCTACACCTTC

J: TRBJ2-6
V: TRBV19
D: .
size: .
CDR3: CASTRQGFGANVLTF
DNA: TGTGCCAGTACCCGCCAGGGGTTTGGGGCCAACGTCCTGACTTTC

J: TRBJ2-4
V: TRBV6-2/TRBV6-3
D: TRBD1
size: .
CDR3: CASSYLRQGAKNIQYF
DNA: TGTGCCAGCAGTTACTTGCGACAGGGGGCCAAAAACATTCAGTACTTC

J: TRBJ2-1
V: TRBV5-1
D: .
size: .
CDR3: CASSLTGLSYNEQFF
DNA: TGCGCCAGCAGCTTGACAGGGCTCTCCTACAATGAGCAGTTCTTC

J: TRBJ2-1
V: TRBV3-1/TRBV3-2
D: TRBD2
size: once
CDR3: CASSPGLAGGYNEQFF
DNA: TGTGCCAGCAGCCCGGGACTAGCGGGGGGGTATAATGAGCAGTTCTTC

J: TRBJ2-7
V: TRBV18
D: .
size: .
CDR3: CASSSYQGSEQYF
DNA: TGTGCCAGCTCATCGTATCAGGGAAGCGAGCAGTACTTC

J: TRBJ1-5
V: TRBV21-1
D: .
size: few
CDR3: CASRKRGHQPQHF
DNA: TGTGCCAGCAGAAAAAGGGGGCATCAGCCCCAGCATTTT

J: TRBJ2-7
V: TRBV11-2
D: TRBD2
size: .
CDR3: CASSPPKNLAGTLREQYF
DNA: TGTGCCAGCAGCCCACCGAAAAATCTAGCGGGGACTCTGCGGGAGCAGTACTTC

J: TRBJ2-7
V: TRBV6-5
D: TRBD1
size: .
CDR3: CASSYSIGGTYEQYF
DNA: TGTGCCAGCAGTTACTCTATAGGGGGCACCTACGAGCAGTACTTC

J: TRBJ1-6
V: TRBV6-2/TRBV6-3
D: .
size: .
CDR3: CASSRRTERNSPLHF
DNA: TGTGCCAGCAGTCGAAGGACAGAGCGGAATTCACCCCTCCACTTT

J: TRBJ1-4
V: TRBV19
D: .
size: .
CDR3: CASTLLGRANEKLFF
DNA: TGTGCCAGTACCTTGCTGGGTCGGGCTAATGAAAAACTGTTTTTT

J: TRBJ1-4
V: TRBV7-2
D: TRBD1
size: few
CDR3: CASSPRGQGAEKLFF
DNA: TGTGCCAGCAGCCCACGGGGACAGGGGGCTGAAAAACTGTTTTTT

J: TRBJ2-7
V: TRBV5-4
D: .
size: .
CDR3: CASSLSGTSIYEQYF
DNA: TGTGCCAGCAGCTTGTCCGGGACATCGATCTACGAGCAGTACTTC

J: TRBJ2-5
V: TRBV7-2
D: .
size: .
CDR3: CASSLAGVETQYF
DNA: TGTGCCAGCAGCTTAGCGGGAGTCGAGACCCAGTACTTC

J: TRBJ1-5
V: TRBV10-2
D: TRBD1
size: .
CDR3: CASARRQGDNQPQHF
DNA: TGCGCCAGCGCGAGAAGACAGGGGGACAATCAGCCCCAGCATTTT

J: TRBJ2-3
V: TRBV6-5
D: TRBD1
size: .
CDR3: CASSLNDQGADTQYF
DNA: TGTGCCAGCAGTTTAAACGATCAGGGGGCAGATACGCAGTATTTT

J: TRBJ2-3
V: TRBV10-3
D: .
size: .
CDR3: CATNQVSADTQYF
DNA: TGTGCCACGAACCAGGTTTCGGCGGATACGCAGTATTTT

J: TRBJ1-4
V: TRBV11-2
D: TRBD1
size: .
CDR3: CASSKTDRGAYSGNEKLFF
DNA: TGTGCCAGCAGCAAGACAGACAGGGGGGCGTACTCTGGAAATGAAAAACTGTTTTTT

J: TRBJ2-3
V: TRBV14
D: .
size: .
CDR3: CASSSQLASTDTQYF
DNA: TGTGCCAGCAGCTCACAACTAGCAAGCACAGATACGCAGTATTTT

J: TRBJ2-2
V: TRBV7-9
D: .
size: .
CDR3: CASSFPGLNTGELFF
DNA: TGTGCCAGCAGCTTTCCGGGACTGAACACCGGGGAGCTGTTTTTT